A single sample gave rise to the 20 T cell receptor beta chains below, sequenced in a study of blood T cell repertoires in COVID-19. Sequencing used immunoSEQ multiplex PCR; TCRdb keeps in-frame clones, though not all of them. This sample has roughly 50,000 clones; 65% to 80% occur once, and the top ten carry 14% to 15%. The sequenced sample was peripheral blood. Receptor source: a human donor with active or convalescent COVID-19. The donor label of this sample is uncertain.

This chain uses TRBV19 with TRBJ2-2; 7 bases are a match to TRBD2. The CDR3 has 14 amino acids. CDR1 LNHDA and CDR2 SQIVND come from the germline V gene (reference sequence). V dropped 4 bases and J dropped 2; count of bases not matched to a gene: 1. Written as DNA, the CDR3 is TGTGCCAGTAGTAGGACTAGAAACACCGGGGAGCTGTTTTTT. Protein product: CASSRTRNTGELFF.

The genes are TRBV30 and TRBJ2-3; tentatively, D is TRBD1 (5 bases). The V gene's germline CDR1 is GTSNPN and CDR2 SVGIG (reference sequence). The CDR3 has 15 amino acids. Trimming left V 0 bases short and J 2 bases short, with 12 bases between. As DNA, the CDR3 is TGTGCCTGGAGTGTAGGTGTCAGGGTCACAGATACGCAGTATTTT. It yields the protein CAWSVGVRVTDTQYF.

The V call is TRBV11-1, the J call TRBJ2-1; 7 bases line up with TRBD2. Looked up from germline, CDR1 is SGHAT and CDR2 is FQDESV (reference sequence). The CDR3 totals 16 residues. J gave up 0 bases and V 2 bases, and 4 bases lay outside the gene matches. Here the CDR3 reads CASSLSGVPSYNEQFF. Here the CDR3 DNA reads TGTGCCAGCAGCTTAAGCGGGGTCCCCTCCTACAATGAGCAGTTCTTC.

Note on this clone: This could be a read error, since a much larger clone is one nucleotide away. The same CDR3 can be traced to other DNA sequences in this sample. This sequence joins TRBV4-1 and TRBJ2-7, with 11 bases identical to TRBD1. Germline-derived CDR1 and CDR2 are MGHRA and YSYEKL. CDR3 length equals 15 residues. With V trimmed by 4 bases and J by 1 base, 3 bases remained unmatched. CDR3 DNA: TGCGCCAGCAGCCTCGGGACAGGGGGTTCCTACGAGCAGTACTTC. Translation: CASSLGTGGSYEQYF.

The J gene is TRBJ2-2, the V gene TRBV7-2; D is perhaps TRBD2 (5 bases). The V gene's germline CDR1 is SGHTA and CDR2 FQGNSA. This CDR3 has 15 amino acids. V was pared by 0 bases and J by 5 bases, with 10 bases between. For the CDR3, the DNA is TGTGCCAGCAGCTTAGCCTCGTCGGGAACCGGGGAGCTGTTTTTT. The encoded protein is CASSLASSGTGELFF. Drawing the rest from reference TRBV7-2 and TRBJ2-2, the complete variable domain is GAGVSQSPSNKVTEKGKDVELRCDPISGHTALYWYRQSLGQGLEFLIYFQGNSAPDKSGLPSDRFSAERTGGSVSTLTIQRTQQEDSAVYLCASSLASSGTGELFFGEGSRLTVL.

The chain recombines TRBV7-3 with TRBJ2-5; 14 bases align to TRBD2. CDR1 SGHTA and CDR2 FQGTGA come from the germline V gene. The CDR3 runs 17 residues. V lost 8 bases and J lost 2; bases outside the gene matches: 10. In nucleotides, the CDR3 is TGTGCCAGCTCGTCAGGGACTAGCGGGAGCGGGCAAGAGACCCAGTACTTC. Translated: CASSSGTSGSGQETQYF.

This clone has a handful of counts. This sequence joins TRBV9 and TRBJ1-2; D is unclear. V was shortened by 0 bases and J by 8 bases, with 8 bases between the two germline ends. The CDR3 has 12 residues. Germline V lookup: CDR1 SGDLS, CDR2 YYNGEE. The CDR3 here is CASSVGPVGYTF. CDR3 DNA: TGTGCCAGCAGCGTAGGTCCTGTCGGCTACACCTTC.

The chain links TRBV28 to TRBJ1-3; maybe TRBD1 (5 bases). The CDR3 extends over 16 amino acids. Germline CDR1 reads MDHEN; CDR2 reads SYDVKM. V gave up 4 bases and J gave up 2 bases, with 15 bases separating them. Here the CDR3 DNA reads TGTGCCAGCAGTTCGGCGGGAAGGGGAGCTGGAAACACCATATATTTT. Residues: CASSSAGRGAGNTIYF.

This rearrangement joins TRBV30 to TRBJ2-2; perhaps TRBD1 as D (6 bases). This CDR3 comprises 13 residues. V was shortened by 3 bases and J by 5 bases, with 10 bases between the two germline ends. The germline gives CDR1 GTSNPN, CDR2 SVGIG (reference sequence). CDR3 sequence (DNA): TGTGCCTGGAGCGGGCAGGGGACCGGGGAGCTGTTTTTT. Residues: CAWSGQGTGELFF.

A single count supports this clone. Here the CDR3 reads CASKTLGAFEQFF. CDR3 nucleotides: TGTGCCAGCAAGACCTTAGGGGCTTTTGAGCAGTTCTTC. The J gene is TRBJ2-1, the V gene TRBV27, with D tentatively TRBD1 (5 bases). The CDR3 runs to 13 residues. Germline V gives CDR1 MNHEY, CDR2 SMNVEV (reference sequence). Between the trimmed V and J ends, which lost 7 bases and 9 bases, there was a span of 16 bases.

The V call is TRBV27, the J call TRBJ2-3; D is unclear. The CDR3 totals 16 residues. V lost 6 bases and J lost 1, with 17 bases in between. From germline, CDR1 is MNHEY and CDR2 SMNVEV (reference sequence). In DNA form, the CDR3 reads TGTGCCAGCAGCCCAGACCCGGCTGGAGGCACAGATACGCAGTATTTT. This gives the protein CASSPDPAGGTDTQYF.

The chain is built from TRBV24-1 and TRBJ2-1, with 9 bases matching TRBD2. V lost 9 bases to trimming and J lost 12 bases; unmatched junction nucleotides: 5. This CDR3 has 11 amino acids. Germline V gene data show CDR1 as KGHDR and CDR2 as SFDVKD. The CDR3 DNA is TGTGCCACCGGCGGGGGGGCTGGGCAGTTCTTC. It yields the protein CATGGGAGQFF.

Only one count was recorded for this clone. J is TRBJ1-5 and V is TRBV30, with D perhaps matching TRBD1 (6 bases). Germline CDR1 reads GTSNPN; CDR2 reads SVGIG (reference sequence). V lost 0 bases, J lost 4 bases, and 16 bases lay in between. The CDR3 covers 16 residues. The CDR3 spells CAWSVQGVSKNQPQHF. In nucleotides, the CDR3 is TGTGCCTGGAGTGTACAGGGAGTATCGAAGAATCAGCCCCAGCATTTT. Combining the CDR3 with reference TRBV30 and TRBJ1-5 gives the whole variable domain SQTIHQWPATLVQPVGSPLSLECTVEGTSNPNLYWYRQAAGRGLQLLFYSVGIGQISSEVPQNLSASRPQDRQFILSSKKLLLSDSGFYLCAWSVQGVSKNQPQHFGDGTRLSIL.

This chain joins TRBV11-2 and TRBJ1-3, with D unclear. CDR1 and CDR2 (germline): SGHAT, FQNNGV. The V end was cut by 3 bases, the J end by 0 bases, with 9 bases between. CDR3 length equals 15 residues. CDR3 loop: CASSFDIGSGNTIYF. The CDR3 DNA sequence: TGTGCCAGCAGCTTCGACATCGGCTCTGGAAACACCATATATTTT.

CDR3 DNA: TGCGCCAGCAGCCTCCGGGGCTCTGGGGCCAACGTCCTGACTTTC. Translated, it gives CASSLRGSGANVLTF. This rearrangement joins TRBV5-1 to TRBJ2-6; possible D gene TRBD2, 5 bases. The CDR3 runs to 15 residues. V lost 4 bases and J 0 bases, leaving 8 bases between the germline ends. Germline CDR1 reads SGHRS; CDR2 reads YFSETQ.

V is TRBV14 and J is TRBJ1-6; 7 bases map to TRBD1. The CDR3 spans 16 residues. From germline, CDR1 is SGHDN and CDR2 FVKESK. The V gene end was trimmed by 2 bases and the J gene end by 7 bases; junction bases not matched to a gene: 8. The chain's CDR3 is CASSQMTGLRNSPLHF. CDR3 nucleotide sequence: TGTGCCAGCAGCCAAATGACAGGGCTTCGGAATTCACCCCTCCACTTT.

This clone has a handful of counts. The chain combines TRBV7-8 with TRBJ1-3, with D tentatively TRBD1 (6 bases). Germline V gives CDR1 SGHVS, CDR2 FQNEAQ. This CDR3 region has 17 residues. Trimming stripped 3 bases from V and 0 bases from J, with 15 bases between. This CDR3 is CASSLGYRVDSGNTIYF. The DNA of the CDR3 is TGTGCCAGCAGCTTGGGATACAGGGTTGACTCTGGAAACACCATATATTTT.

This rearrangement joins TRBV7-9 to TRBJ2-5; TRBD2 matches at 13 bases. Germline V gives CDR1 SEHNR, CDR2 FQNEAQ (reference sequence). The CDR3 covers 15 residues. J was trimmed by 5 bases and V by 6 bases; bases with no gene match: 6. The CDR3 loop is CASRGLAGALETQYF. CDR3 nucleotides: TGTGCCAGCAGAGGACTAGCGGGAGCCTTGGAGACCCAGTACTTC. Complete variable domain (other parts from reference TRBV7-9 and TRBJ2-5): DTGVSQNPRHKITKRGQNVTFRCDPISEHNRLYWYRQTLGQGPEFLTYFQNEAQLEKSRLLSDRFSAERPKGSFSTLEIQRTEQGDSAMYLCASRGLAGALETQYFGPGTRLLVL.

Only one count was recorded for this clone. The chain combines TRBV2 with TRBJ2-3; 8 positions agree with TRBD2. This CDR3 contains 14 residues. Per the germline V gene, CDR1 is SNHLY and CDR2 is FYNNEI. Trimming at V came to 6 bases and at J to 2 bases, leaving 4 bases not matched to a gene. CDR3 nucleotides: TGTGCCAGCAGGGTAGCGGGAACCACAGATACGCAGTATTTT. Residues: CASRVAGTTDTQYF.

This chain joins TRBV11-3 and TRBJ1-1, with D possibly matching TRBD1 (6 bases). Germline CDR1 reads SGHNT; CDR2 reads YENEEA. Trimming left V 5 bases short and J 4 bases short, with 14 bases between. CDR3 length equals 14 residues. The CDR3 DNA sequence: TGTGCCAGCAGCCTTGGACAGAAGGGCACTGAAGCTTTCTTT. Translating it yields CASSLGQKGTEAFF. The full variable domain, its missing parts supplied by reference TRBV11-3 and TRBJ1-1, is EAGVVQSPRYKIIEKKQPVAFWCNPISGHNTLYWYLQNLGQGPELLIRYENEEAVDDSQLPKDRFSAERLKGVDSTLKIQPAELGDSAVYLCASSLGQKGTEAFFGQGTRLTVV.